The 8 T cell receptor beta chains in this list originate from one sample, sequenced in a study of blood T cell repertoires in COVID-19. Measured with immunoSEQ multiplex PCR; TCRdb has only the in-frame clones, and not every one. The sample yields 200,000 to 300,000 clones, 85% to 90% seen once. Source material: peripheral blood. The source is a woman between 35 and 50 years old who had recovered from COVID-19.

Written as DNA, the CDR3 is TGCGCCAGCAGCTTGGCCGGGACAGGGGAGACCCAGTACTTC. Translating gives CASSLAGTGETQYF. V usage is TRBV5-1 and J usage is TRBJ2-5; TRBD1 matches 9 bases. The CDR3 is 14 amino acids. J gave up 5 bases and V 0 bases, and 2 bases lay outside the gene matches. The germline gives CDR1 SGHRS, CDR2 YFSETQ.

The V call is TRBV30, the J call TRBJ1-2; D is unclear. V lost 0 bases and J 8 bases, leaving 7 bases between the germline ends. Germline V CDR1 and CDR2: GTSNPN, SVGIG (reference sequence). There are 11 residues in the CDR3. In DNA, the CDR3 is TGTGCCTGGAGTGTTATGGGCGGCTACACCTTC. Translation: CAWSVMGGYTF.

A few counts support this clone. The chain couples TRBV5-5 to TRBJ1-2; TRBD1 aligns across 8 bases. With 4 bases clipped from V and 5 bases from J, the junction kept 4 bases outside the gene matches. Germline V CDR1 and CDR2: SGHKS, YYEKEE (reference sequence). The CDR3 extends over 13 amino acids. CDR3 protein: CASSLDRGYGYTF. The CDR3 DNA reads TGTGCCAGCAGCCTCGACAGGGGTTATGGCTACACCTTC.

The genes are TRBV7-2 and TRBJ2-5, with 8 bases lining up with TRBD2. With 5 bases clipped from V and 5 bases from J, the junction kept 13 bases outside the gene matches. Germline lookup yields CDR1 SGHTA and CDR2 FQGNSA. The CDR3 consists of 16 residues. CDR3 coding DNA: TGTGCCAGCAGCCCCCAAGGGGGACTAGGATGGGAGACCCAGTACTTC. As protein: CASSPQGGLGWETQYF. The variable domain in full, completed from reference TRBV7-2 and TRBJ2-5, reads GAGVSQSPSNKVTEKGKDVELRCDPISGHTALYWYRQSLGQGLEFLIYFQGNSAPDKSGLPSDRFSAERTGGSVSTLTIQRTQQEDSAVYLCASSPQGGLGWETQYFGPGTRLLVL.

The chain carries TRBV11-3 and TRBJ2-2, with 8 bases lining up with TRBD1. Germline V gene data show CDR1 as SGHNT and CDR2 as YENEEA. V was pared by 1 base and J by 4 bases, with 5 bases of the junction left unmatched. The CDR3 runs to 16 residues. The CDR3 nucleotides are TGTGCCAGCAGCTTAGCAGGGGGCGCCGGCACCGGGGAGCTGTTTTTT. Its protein product is CASSLAGGAGTGELFF. Full variable domain (missing parts from reference TRBV11-3 and TRBJ2-2): EAGVVQSPRYKIIEKKQPVAFWCNPISGHNTLYWYLQNLGQGPELLIRYENEEAVDDSQLPKDRFSAERLKGVDSTLKIQPAELGDSAVYLCASSLAGGAGTGELFFGEGSRLTVL.

There are a few counts of this clone. Written as DNA, the CDR3 is TGCGCCAGCAGCTTGGGGGTACAGGGGAGTTCACCCCTCCACTTT. Amino acids: CASSLGVQGSSPLHF. This rearrangement joins TRBV5-1 to TRBJ1-6; TRBD1 aligns across 7 bases. V lost 0 bases and J lost 9; bases outside the gene matches: 6. This CDR3 spans 15 amino acids. Germline-derived CDR1 and CDR2 are SGHRS and YFSETQ.

This rearrangement joins TRBV29-1 to TRBJ1-2; D remains unclear. V was pared by 0 bases and J by 8 bases, with 4 bases between. Looked up from germline, CDR1 is SQVTM and CDR2 is ANQGSEA. This CDR3 contains 10 residues. The CDR3 reads CSVEDGGYTF. In nucleotides, the CDR3 is TGCAGCGTTGAAGATGGCGGCTACACCTTC.

The chain combines TRBV6-6 with TRBJ1-1; D unresolved. The length of the CDR3 is 12 residues. Trimming pared 10 bases from V and 5 bases from J, leaving 14 bases between. Germline lookup yields CDR1 MNHNY and CDR2 SVGAGI (reference sequence). For the CDR3, the DNA is TGTGCCACCAGGACTGCGGGGACTGAAGCTTTCTTT. This codes for CATRTAGTEAFF.